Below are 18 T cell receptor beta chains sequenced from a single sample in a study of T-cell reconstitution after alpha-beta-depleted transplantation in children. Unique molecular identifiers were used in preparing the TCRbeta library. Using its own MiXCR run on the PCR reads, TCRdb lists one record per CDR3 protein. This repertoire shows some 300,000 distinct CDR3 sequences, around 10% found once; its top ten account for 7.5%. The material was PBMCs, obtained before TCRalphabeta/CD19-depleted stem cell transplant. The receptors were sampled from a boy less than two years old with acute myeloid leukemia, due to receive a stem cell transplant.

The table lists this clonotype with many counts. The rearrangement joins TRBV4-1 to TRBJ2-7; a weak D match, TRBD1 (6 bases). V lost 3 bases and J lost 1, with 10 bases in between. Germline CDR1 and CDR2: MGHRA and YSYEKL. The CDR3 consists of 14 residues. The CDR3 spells CASSHVQGSYEQYF. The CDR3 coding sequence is TGCGCCAGCAGCCACGTACAGGGTTCCTACGAGCAGTACTTC.

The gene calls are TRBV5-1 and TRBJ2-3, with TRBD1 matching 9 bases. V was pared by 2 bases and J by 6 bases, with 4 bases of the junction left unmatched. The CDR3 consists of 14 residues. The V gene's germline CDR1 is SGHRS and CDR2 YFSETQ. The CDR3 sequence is CASSFQGQGDTQYF. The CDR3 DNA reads TGCGCCAGCAGCTTTCAAGGACAGGGGGATACGCAGTATTTT.

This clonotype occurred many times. CDR3 nucleotide sequence: TGTGCCACCAGTGATCACAGGGCGCCGAACACTGAAGCTTTCTTT. This sequence encodes CATSDHRAPNTEAFF. J is TRBJ1-1 and V is TRBV24-1; maybe TRBD1 (6 bases). This CDR3 spans 15 amino acids. The ends were cut back, 3 bases at V and 1 base at J, with 11 bases in the middle. CDR1 and CDR2 from the germline V gene are KGHDR and SFDVKD.

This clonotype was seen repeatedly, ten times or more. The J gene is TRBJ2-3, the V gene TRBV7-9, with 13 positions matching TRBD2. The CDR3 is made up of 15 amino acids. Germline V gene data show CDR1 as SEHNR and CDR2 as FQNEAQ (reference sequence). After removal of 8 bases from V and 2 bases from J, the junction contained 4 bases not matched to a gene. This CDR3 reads CASGLAGDLTDTQYF. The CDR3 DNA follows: TGTGCCAGCGGACTAGCGGGGGATCTCACAGATACGCAGTATTTT.

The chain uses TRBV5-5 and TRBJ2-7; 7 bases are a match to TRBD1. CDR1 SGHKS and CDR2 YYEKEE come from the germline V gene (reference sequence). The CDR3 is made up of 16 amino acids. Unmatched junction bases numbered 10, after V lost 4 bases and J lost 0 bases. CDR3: CASSHLTGTFSYEQYF. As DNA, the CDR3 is TGTGCCAGCAGCCATCTGACAGGGACCTTCTCCTACGAGCAGTACTTC. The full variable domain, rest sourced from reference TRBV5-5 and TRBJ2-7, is DAGVTQSPTHLIKTRGQQVTLRCSPISGHKSVSWYQQVLGQGPQFIFQYYEKEERGRGNFPDRFSARQFPNYSSELNVNALLLGDSALYLCASSHLTGTFSYEQYFGPGTRLTVT.

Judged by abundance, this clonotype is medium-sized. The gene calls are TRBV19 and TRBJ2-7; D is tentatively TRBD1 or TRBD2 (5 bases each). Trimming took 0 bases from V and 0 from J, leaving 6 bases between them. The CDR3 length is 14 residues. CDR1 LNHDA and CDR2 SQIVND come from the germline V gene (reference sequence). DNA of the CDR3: TGTGCCAGTAGTATAGAGGGGGACTCCTACGAGCAGTACTTC. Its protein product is CASSIEGDSYEQYF. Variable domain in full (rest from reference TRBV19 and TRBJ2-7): DGGITQSPKYLFRKEGQNVTLSCEQNLNHDAMYWYRQDPGQGLRLIYYSQIVNDFQKGDIAEGYSVSREKKESFPLTVTSAQKNPTAFYLCASSIEGDSYEQYFGPGTRLTVT.

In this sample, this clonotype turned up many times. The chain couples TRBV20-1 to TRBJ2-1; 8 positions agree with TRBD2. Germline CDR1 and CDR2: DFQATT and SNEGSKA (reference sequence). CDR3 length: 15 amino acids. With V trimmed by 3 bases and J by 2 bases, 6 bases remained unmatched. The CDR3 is CSASSGGATYNEQFF. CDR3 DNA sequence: TGCAGTGCTAGTTCCGGGGGGGCCACCTACAATGAGCAGTTCTTC.

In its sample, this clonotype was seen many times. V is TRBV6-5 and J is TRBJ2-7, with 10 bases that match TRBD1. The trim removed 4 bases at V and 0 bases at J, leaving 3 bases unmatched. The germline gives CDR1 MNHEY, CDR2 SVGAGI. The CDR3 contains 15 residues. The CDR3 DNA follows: TGTGCCAGCAGTTCCTGGGACAGGGGCTCCTACGAGCAGTACTTC. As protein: CASSSWDRGSYEQYF.

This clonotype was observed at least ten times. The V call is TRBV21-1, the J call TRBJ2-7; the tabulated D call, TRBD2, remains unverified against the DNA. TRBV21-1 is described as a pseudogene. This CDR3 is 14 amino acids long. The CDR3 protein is CASSKRAGEYEQYF. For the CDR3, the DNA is TGTGCCAGCAGCAAAAGGGCGGGAGAGTACGAGCAGTACTTC.

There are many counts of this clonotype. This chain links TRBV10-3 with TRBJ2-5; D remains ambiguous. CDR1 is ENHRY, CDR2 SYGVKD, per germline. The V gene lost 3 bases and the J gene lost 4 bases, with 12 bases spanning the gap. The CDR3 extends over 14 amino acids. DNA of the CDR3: TGTGCCATCAGTGACAGGCTTGGCGGAGAGACCCAGTACTTC. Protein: CAISDRLGGETQYF.

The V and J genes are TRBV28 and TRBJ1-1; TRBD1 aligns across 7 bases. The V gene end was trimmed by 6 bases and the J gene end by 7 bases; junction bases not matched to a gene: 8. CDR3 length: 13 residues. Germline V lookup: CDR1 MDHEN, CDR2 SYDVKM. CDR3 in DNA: TGTGCCAGCAGAACTGACAGGGACTTTGAAGCTTTCTTT. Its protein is CASRTDRDFEAFF.

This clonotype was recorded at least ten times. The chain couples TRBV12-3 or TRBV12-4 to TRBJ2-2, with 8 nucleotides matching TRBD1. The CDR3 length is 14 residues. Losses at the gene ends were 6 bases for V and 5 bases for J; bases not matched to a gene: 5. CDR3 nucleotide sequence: TGTGCCAGCAGAGCCTACAGGGGGACCGGGGAGCTGTTTTTT. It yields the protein CASRAYRGTGELFF.

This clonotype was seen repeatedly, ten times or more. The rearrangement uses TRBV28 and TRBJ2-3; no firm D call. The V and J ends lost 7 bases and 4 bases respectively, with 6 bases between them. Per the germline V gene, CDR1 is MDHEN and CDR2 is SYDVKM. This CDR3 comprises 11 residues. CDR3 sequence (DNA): TGTGCCAGCACGGGTCCAGATACGCAGTATTTT. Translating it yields CASTGPDTQYF. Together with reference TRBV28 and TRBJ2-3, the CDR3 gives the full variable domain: DVKVTQSSRYLVKRTGEKVFLECVQDMDHENMFWYRQDPGLGLRLIYFSYDVKMKEKGDIPEGYSVSREKKERFSLILESASTNQTSMYLCASTGPDTQYFGPGTRLTVL.

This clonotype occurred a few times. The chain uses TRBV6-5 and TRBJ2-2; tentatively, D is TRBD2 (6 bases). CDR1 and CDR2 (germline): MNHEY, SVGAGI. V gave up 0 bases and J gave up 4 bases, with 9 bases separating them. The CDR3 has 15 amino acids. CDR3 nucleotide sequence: TGTGCCAGCAGTTACTCGGGCGGGGTCACCGGGGAGCTGTTTTTT. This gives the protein CASSYSGGVTGELFF.

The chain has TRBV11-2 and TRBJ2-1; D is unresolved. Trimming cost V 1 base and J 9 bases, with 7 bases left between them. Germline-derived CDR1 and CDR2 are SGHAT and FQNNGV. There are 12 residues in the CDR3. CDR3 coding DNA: TGTGCCAGCAGCTTAGGCGGCGGTGAGCAGTTCTTC. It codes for CASSLGGGEQFF.

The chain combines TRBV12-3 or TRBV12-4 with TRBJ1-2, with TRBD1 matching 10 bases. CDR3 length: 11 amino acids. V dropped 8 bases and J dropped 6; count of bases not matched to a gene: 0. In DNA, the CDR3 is TGTGCCAGCGGGACAGGGGATGGCTACACCTTC. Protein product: CASGTGDGYTF.

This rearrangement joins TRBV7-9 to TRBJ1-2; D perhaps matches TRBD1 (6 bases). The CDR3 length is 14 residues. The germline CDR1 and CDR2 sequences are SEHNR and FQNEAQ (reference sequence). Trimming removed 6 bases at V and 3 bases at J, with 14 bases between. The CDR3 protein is CASSSGGADYGYTF. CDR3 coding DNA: TGTGCCAGCAGTTCCGGGGGGGCTGACTATGGCTACACCTTC.

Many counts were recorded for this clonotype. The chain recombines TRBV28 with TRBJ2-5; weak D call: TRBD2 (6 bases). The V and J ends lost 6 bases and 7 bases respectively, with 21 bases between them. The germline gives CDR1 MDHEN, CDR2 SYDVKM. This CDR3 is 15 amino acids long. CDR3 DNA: TGTGCCAGCAGAACTACTAGTTGGGGGGACGGGACCCAGTACTTC. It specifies CASRTTSWGDGTQYF.